This T cell receptor beta chain was recovered during a study of response to subunit inactivated influenza vaccine. From the RT-PCR reads, TCRdb called clonotypes with MiXCR, one entry per CDR3 protein. The sample contains 550,000 to 800,000 distinct CDR3 sequences, approximately 14% of which appear only once. The CDR3 spans 18 residues. Unmatched junction bases numbered 10, after V lost 1 base and J lost 2 bases. CDR1 and CDR2 from the germline V gene are LGHNA and YNFKEQ. The TCR comes from a man aged 45-65 years who received an inactivated influenza vaccine. The sample consisted of PBMCs from blood, taken 11 to 12 days after vaccination. The chain uses TRBV4-2 and TRBJ2-3; TRBD2 aligns across 9 bases. This chain's CDR3 is CASSQGVSSGAITDTQYF. In nucleotides, the CDR3 is TGTGCCAGCAGCCAAGGGGTGTCTAGCGGGGCTATCACAGATACGCAGTATTTT.